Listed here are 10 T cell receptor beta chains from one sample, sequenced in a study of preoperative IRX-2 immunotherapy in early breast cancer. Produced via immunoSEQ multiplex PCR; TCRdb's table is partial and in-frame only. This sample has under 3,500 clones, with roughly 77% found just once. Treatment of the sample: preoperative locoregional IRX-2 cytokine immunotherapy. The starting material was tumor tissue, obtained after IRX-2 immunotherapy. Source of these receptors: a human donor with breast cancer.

CDR3 DNA: TGTGCCAGCAGTTCGACGGGAGGGCGCTGGGATGAAGCTTTCTTT. Protein product: CASSSTGGRWDEAFF. The rearrangement joins TRBV6-8 to TRBJ1-1; D not certain. Trimming took off 4 bases at V and 7 bases at J, with 19 bases between the two ends. Germline V gives CDR1 MNHGY, CDR2 SAAAGT. CDR3 length equals 15 residues.

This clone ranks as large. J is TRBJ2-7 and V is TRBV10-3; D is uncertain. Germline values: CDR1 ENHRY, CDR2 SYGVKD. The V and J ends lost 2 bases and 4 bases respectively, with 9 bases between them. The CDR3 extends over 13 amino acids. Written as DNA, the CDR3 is TGTGCCATCAGTGAGGAAGCAATGTACGAGCAGTACTTC. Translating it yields CAISEEAMYEQYF.

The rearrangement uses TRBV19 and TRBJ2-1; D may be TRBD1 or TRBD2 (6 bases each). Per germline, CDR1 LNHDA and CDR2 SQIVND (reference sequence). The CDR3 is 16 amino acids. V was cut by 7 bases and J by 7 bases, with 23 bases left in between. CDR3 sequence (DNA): TGTGCCAGTAATACGGTGTCCCGGGGGCCAGGGAATGAGCAGTTCTTC. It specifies CASNTVSRGPGNEQFF.

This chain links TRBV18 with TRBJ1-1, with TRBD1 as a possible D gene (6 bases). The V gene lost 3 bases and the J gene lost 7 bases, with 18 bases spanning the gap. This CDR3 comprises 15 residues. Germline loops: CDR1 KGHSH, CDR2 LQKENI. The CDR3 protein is CASSPAWGGAGEAFF. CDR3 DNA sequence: TGTGCCAGCTCACCTGCGTGGGGGGGGGCTGGTGAAGCTTTCTTT. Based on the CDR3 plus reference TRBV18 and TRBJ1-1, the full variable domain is NAGVMQNPRHLVRRRGQEARLRCSPMKGHSHVYWYRQLPEEGLKFMVYLQKENIIDESGMPKERFSAEFPKEGPSILRIQQVVRGDSAAYFCASSPAWGGAGEAFFGQGTRLTVV.

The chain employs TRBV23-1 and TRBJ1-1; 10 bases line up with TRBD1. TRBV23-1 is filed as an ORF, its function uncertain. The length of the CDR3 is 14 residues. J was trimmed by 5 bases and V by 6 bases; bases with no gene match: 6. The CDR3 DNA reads TGCGCCAGCAGCACGGACAGGGGGAGGACTGAAGCTTTCTTT. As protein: CASSTDRGRTEAFF.

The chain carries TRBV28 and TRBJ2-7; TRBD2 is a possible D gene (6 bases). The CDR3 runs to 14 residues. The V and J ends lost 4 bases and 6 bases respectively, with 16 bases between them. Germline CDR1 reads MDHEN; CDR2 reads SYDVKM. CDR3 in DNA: TGTGCCAGCAGTTCAGACGGGGTCGGGGGCGAGCAGTACGTC. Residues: CASSSDGVGGEQYV.

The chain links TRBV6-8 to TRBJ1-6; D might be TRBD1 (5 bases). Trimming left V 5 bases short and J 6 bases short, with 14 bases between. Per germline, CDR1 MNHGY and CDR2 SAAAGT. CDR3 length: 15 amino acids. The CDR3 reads CASSGRGYTNSPLHF. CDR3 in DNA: TGTGCCAGCAGTGGACGGGGGTACACTAATTCACCCCTCCACTTT.

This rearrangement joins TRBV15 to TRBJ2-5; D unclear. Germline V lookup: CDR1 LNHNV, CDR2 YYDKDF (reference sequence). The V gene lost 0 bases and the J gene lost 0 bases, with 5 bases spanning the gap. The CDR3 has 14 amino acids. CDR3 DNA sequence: TGTGCCACCAGCAGAGATTCGGACCAAGAGACCCAGTACTTC. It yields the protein CATSRDSDQETQYF.

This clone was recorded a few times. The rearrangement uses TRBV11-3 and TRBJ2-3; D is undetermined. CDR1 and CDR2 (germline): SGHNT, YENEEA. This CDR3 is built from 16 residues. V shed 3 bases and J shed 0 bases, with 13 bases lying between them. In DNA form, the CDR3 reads TGTGCCAGCAGCTTTTGGGGAACAACTAGCACAGATACGCAGTATTTT. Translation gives CASSFWGTTSTDTQYF.

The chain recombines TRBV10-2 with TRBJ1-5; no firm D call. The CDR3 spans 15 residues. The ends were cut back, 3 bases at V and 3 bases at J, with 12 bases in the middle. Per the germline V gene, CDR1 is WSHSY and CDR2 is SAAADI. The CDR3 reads CASSDGRPFNQPQHF. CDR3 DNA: TGCGCCAGCAGTGACGGGCGACCCTTCAATCAGCCCCAGCATTTT.